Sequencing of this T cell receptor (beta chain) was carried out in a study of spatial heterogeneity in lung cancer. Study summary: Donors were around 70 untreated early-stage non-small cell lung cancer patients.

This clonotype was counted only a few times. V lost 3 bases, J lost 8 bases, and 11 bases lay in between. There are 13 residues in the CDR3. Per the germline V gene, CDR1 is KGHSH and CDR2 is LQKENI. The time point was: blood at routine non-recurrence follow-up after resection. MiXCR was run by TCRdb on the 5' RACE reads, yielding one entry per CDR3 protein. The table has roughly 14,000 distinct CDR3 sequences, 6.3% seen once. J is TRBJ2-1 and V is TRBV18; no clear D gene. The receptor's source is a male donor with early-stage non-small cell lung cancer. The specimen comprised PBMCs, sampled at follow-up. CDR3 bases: TGTGCCAGCTCACCTGACCTCCAGTATGAGCAGTTCTTC. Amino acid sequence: CASSPDLQYEQFF.